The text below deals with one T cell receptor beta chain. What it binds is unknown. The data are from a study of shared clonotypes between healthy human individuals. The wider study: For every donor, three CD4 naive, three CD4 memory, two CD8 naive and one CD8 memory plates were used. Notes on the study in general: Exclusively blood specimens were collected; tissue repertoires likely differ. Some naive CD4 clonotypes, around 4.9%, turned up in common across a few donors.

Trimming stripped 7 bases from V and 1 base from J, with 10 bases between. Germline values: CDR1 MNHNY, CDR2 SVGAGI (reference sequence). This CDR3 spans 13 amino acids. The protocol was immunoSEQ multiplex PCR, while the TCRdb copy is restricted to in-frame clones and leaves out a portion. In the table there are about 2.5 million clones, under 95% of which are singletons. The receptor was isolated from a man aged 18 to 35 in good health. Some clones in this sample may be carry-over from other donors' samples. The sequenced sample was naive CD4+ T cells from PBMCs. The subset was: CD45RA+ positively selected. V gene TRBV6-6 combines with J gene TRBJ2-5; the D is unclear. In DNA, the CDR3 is TGTGCCAGCAACCTGGGATTCCAAGAGACCCAGTACTTC. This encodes CASNLGFQETQYF.